This T cell receptor beta chain is from a study of T-cell memory formation after mild COVID-19. This CDR3 has 15 amino acids. Trimming at V came to 4 bases and at J to 2 bases, leaving 9 bases not matched to a gene. Germline V gene data show CDR1 as SGHRS and CDR2 as YFSETQ. Notes on the study in general: A second wave expanding day 15 to 37 was CD4+-biased; contracting clones were balanced.

Sample barcodes and UMIs were carried by the TCR alpha and TCR beta cDNA libraries that 5'RACE generated with constant-segment primers. MiXCR, applied by TCRdb to the 5' RACE reads, yields one record per CDR3 protein. The sample holds some 130,000 distinct CDR3 sequences; about 25% are singletons and the top ten take 24%. On this clonotype: The antigen is unknown.

The specimen was PBMCs or a T cell subset sorted from them (not recorded which). The source is an adult woman who had mild COVID-19 (a few samples of this study predate the infection). Cell type and time point are not known. The V gene is TRBV5-1, the J gene TRBJ2-7, with TRBD1 identical over 7 bases. The CDR3 region is CASSLGTVSPYEQYF. CDR3 sequence (DNA): TGCGCCAGCAGCCTCGGGACAGTGTCCCCCTACGAGCAGTACTTC. The full variable domain, completed using reference TRBV5-1 and TRBJ2-7, is KAGVTQTPRYLIKTRGQQVTLSCSPISGHRSVSWYQQTPGQGLQFLFEYFSETQRNKGNFPGRFSGRQFSNSRSEMNVSTLELGDSALYLCASSLGTVSPYEQYFGPGTRLTVT.